The source of this TCR beta chain is a study of T cell responses to AZD1222 COVID-19 vaccine. The germline CDR1 and CDR2 sequences are MNHNY and SVGAGI (reference sequence). Deletions cut 10 bases from V and 4 bases from J, with 17 bases between. The CDR3 spans 15 residues. This clone was counted a single time. The data were produced by immunoSEQ multiplex PCR, yet TCRdb's version contains in-frame clones alone and is incomplete. Of 100,000 to 150,000 clones in the sample, roughly 88% were seen once. The J gene is TRBJ1-6, the V gene TRBV6-6; tentative D call: TRBD1 (5 bases). The source material was peripheral blood, sampled on day 0 of AZD1222 vaccination. The clonotype was recovered from an adult in good health. CDR3 in DNA: TGTGCCACGAACCCTCGAGGGGCATATAATTCACCCCTCCACTTT. Protein sequence: CATNPRGAYNSPLHF.